These T cell receptor beta chains were read from a single sample in a study of blood T cell repertoires in COVID-19. This table comes from immunoSEQ multiplex PCR, and its TCRdb copy is limited to in-frame clones, with some not included. The sample records 90,000 to 110,000 clones, less than 90% being singletons. Sequencing was performed on peripheral blood. Receptor source: a woman aged 60-75 years with acute or convalescent COVID-19. Each CDR3 is given with its conserved first and last residue. The order of the fields is clone size, J gene, V gene, D gene, CDR3 protein, CDR3 DNA. D genes are given only for firm matches. Clone size appears in some rows only: once, few, many, or a class for an expanded clone.

NA TRBJ1-4 TRBV18 NA CASSPQEKLFF TGTGCCAGCTCCCCCCAGGAAAAACTGTTTTTT
NA TRBJ1-5 TRBV30 TRBD1 CAWSAGTVLNQPQHF TGTGCCTGGAGTGCCGGGACAGTTCTCAATCAGCCCCAGCATTTT
NA TRBJ1-2 TRBV9 TRBD1 CASSENRGSGYTF TGTGCCAGCAGTGAAAACAGGGGCAGTGGCTACACCTTC
few TRBJ1-2 TRBV7-9 NA CASSPFQGNYGYTF TGTGCCAGCAGCCCCTTCCAGGGTAACTATGGCTACACCTTC
NA TRBJ1-5 TRBV18 NA CASSPQGDQPQHF TGTGCCAGCTCACCACAAGGGGATCAGCCCCAGCATTTT
NA TRBJ2-3 TRBV7-3 NA CASSSTRDTQYF TGTGCCAGCAGCTCCACGCGGGATACGCAGTATTTT
NA TRBJ2-7 TRBV28 NA CASREGGHEQYF TGTGCCAGCCGGGAAGGAGGCCACGAGCAGTACTTC
once TRBJ2-1 TRBV24-1 TRBD2 CATSDWSGSTGNEQFF TGTGCCACCAGTGATTGGAGCGGGAGTACCGGCAATGAGCAGTTCTTC
NA TRBJ1-3 TRBV7-2 NA CASSPEGGVGNTIYF TGTGCCAGCAGTCCCGAGGGAGGGGTGGGAAACACCATATATTTT
once TRBJ1-5 TRBV3-1/TRBV3-2 TRBD1 CASSPAGTGSKPQHF TGTGCCAGCAGCCCCGCCGGGACAGGGAGTAAGCCCCAGCATTTT
NA TRBJ2-3 TRBV5-1 TRBD2 CASSPLAGGRDTQYF TGCGCCAGCAGCCCACTAGCGGGGGGCCGGGATACGCAGTATTTT
NA TRBJ1-4 TRBV10-2 TRBD1 CASSDPGGNEKLFF TGCGCCAGCAGTGACCCAGGGGGTAATGAAAAACTGTTTTTT
NA TRBJ1-6 TRBV15 TRBD1 CATSRTQGSHNSPLHF TGTGCCACCAGCAGAACACAGGGGTCCCATAATTCACCCCTCCACTTT
NA TRBJ2-3 TRBV5-1 TRBD1 CASSSNTGASTDTQYF TGCGCCAGCAGCTCGAATACAGGGGCGAGCACAGATACGCAGTATTTT
NA TRBJ2-5 TRBV7-2 NA CASSSGETQYF TGTGCCAGCAGCTCGGGGGAGACCCAGTACTTC
NA TRBJ1-6 TRBV5-1 NA CASSLVDRSNSPLHF TGCGCCAGCAGCTTGGTCGACAGATCTAATTCACCCCTCCACTTT
NA TRBJ2-4 TRBV6-2/TRBV6-3 NA CASSYSGVAKNIQYF TGTGCCAGCAGTTACTCAGGAGTAGCCAAAAACATTCAGTACTTC
NA TRBJ2-7 TRBV7-9 TRBD1 CASRPGQGAIEQYF TGTGCCAGCCGTCCGGGGCAGGGGGCCATCGAGCAGTACTTC
NA TRBJ1-5 TRBV28 TRBD1 CASSLRSRSGQGSNQPQHF TGTGCCAGCAGTTTAAGGAGTAGGTCGGGACAGGGGAGCAATCAGCCCCAGCATTTT
once TRBJ1-5 TRBV7-2 NA CASSLGAGSNQPQHF TGTGCCAGCAGCTTAGGGGCAGGGAGCAATCAGCCCCAGCATTTT
NA TRBJ2-7 TRBV28 TRBD1 CASSFQTGGHEQYF TGTGCCAGCAGTTTCCAGACAGGGGGTCACGAGCAGTACTTC
NA TRBJ1-4 TRBV30 NA CAWTRRGGSEKLFF TGTGCCTGGACCCGGAGGGGGGGGAGTGAAAAACTGTTTTTT
NA TRBJ2-1 TRBV7-2 NA CASSSSLAVAYNEQFF TGTGCCAGCAGCTCCTCGTTGGCGGTGGCATACAATGAGCAGTTCTTC
NA TRBJ1-1 TRBV19 TRBD1 CASRPFRGRTGESEAFF TGTGCCAGCAGGCCTTTCAGGGGGCGAACGGGTGAGTCTGAAGCTTTCTTT
NA TRBJ2-7 TRBV9 NA CASSPREGYEQYF TGTGCCAGCAGCCCCAGGGAAGGCTACGAGCAGTACTTC
NA TRBJ2-7 TRBV9 TRBD1 CASRRDSPYEQYF TGTGCCAGCAGACGGGACAGTCCCTACGAGCAGTACTTC
NA TRBJ1-6 TRBV27 NA CASSLSGQGTPPLHF TGTGCCAGCAGTTTATCGGGGCAGGGAACGCCACCCCTCCACTTT
few TRBJ2-1 TRBV28 NA CASSPGSRVGNEQFF TGTGCCAGCAGCCCCGGGTCTAGAGTCGGCAATGAGCAGTTCTTC
NA TRBJ1-4 TRBV28 NA CASSSPTEKLFF TGTGCCAGCAGCTCCCCGACAGAAAAACTGTTTTTT
NA TRBJ2-5 TRBV4-1 TRBD2 CASSHIPGLAAVRETQYF TGCGCCAGCAGCCACATCCCGGGACTAGCGGCCGTGCGAGAGACCCAGTACTTC
NA TRBJ2-7 TRBV6-1 NA CASSELGGGLNYEQYF TGTGCCAGCAGTGAACTTGGGGGGGGCCTGAACTACGAGCAGTACTTC
NA TRBJ2-1 TRBV11-1 NA CASSLSLREQFF TGTGCCAGCAGCTTATCCCTGCGGGAGCAGTTCTTC